Listed below are T cell receptor beta chains from one sample, sequenced in a study of regulatory T cells in long-lasting Graves disease. Using its own MiXCR run on the multiplex PCR reads, TCRdb lists one record per CDR3 protein. Here the sample spans roughly 400,000 distinct CDR3 sequences, around 20% being singletons. The sample in question was peripheral blood mononuclear cells (PBMCs), obtained when the disease was refractory, from a patient treated with antithyroid drugs. These receptor sequences come from a female donor with Graves disease. Both conserved end residues are trimmed from each CDR3.

TRBJ1-6,TRBV7-2,ASSSNNRAFPGH
TRBJ2-2,TRBV7-3,ASSPVEGGAGELF
TRBJ2-1,TRBV20-1,SARVGLAGGPFSYNEQF
TRBJ2-5,TRBV2,ASSVISGNQETQY
TRBJ2-7,TRBV27,ASTSPSLAGGKAYEQY
TRBJ2-7,TRBV6-2/TRBV6-3,ASRPSGTRGEQY
TRBJ2-5,TRBV2,ASLQGRKLY
TRBJ2-7,TRBV5-1,ASSTGLAGEEQY
TRBJ2-1,TRBV28,ASSTQGAAHNEQF
TRBJ1-5,TRBV20-1,SARDSRAQGFRGNQPQH
TRBJ2-5,TRBV4-2,ASSPEPPTSGAQETQY